This passage covers 5 T cell receptor beta chains from one sample sequenced in a study of OX40 agonist ivuxolimab in advanced cancers. Clones were sequenced by immunoSEQ multiplex PCR, and TCRdb holds only the in-frame ones, with some missing. The sample lists 35,000 to 40,000 clones, 85% to 90% occurring once. Here the sequenced sample was CD4+ or CD8+ T cells sorted from blood, taken in a trial of the OX40 agonist ivuxolimab. The receptors were sampled from an adult with an advanced solid tumor such as melanoma, head and neck, liver or kidney cancer.

The gene calls are TRBV21-1 and TRBJ2-7. TRBV21-1 is a documented pseudogene. The CDR3 covers 14 residues. The CDR3 is CASSKEGTTYEQYF. CDR3 coding DNA: TGTGCCAGCAGCAAAGAAGGGACCACCTACGAGCAGTACTTC.

The genes are TRBV5-1 and TRBJ1-1; D unclear. The germline CDR1 and CDR2 sequences are SGHRS and YFSETQ. Between the trimmed V and J ends, which lost 0 bases and 4 bases, there was a span of 13 bases. The CDR3 covers 15 residues. CDR3 residues: CASSLALLPATEAFF. The CDR3 nucleotides are TGCGCCAGCAGCTTGGCCTTACTCCCGGCCACTGAAGCTTTCTTT.

This sequence joins TRBV6-1 and TRBJ1-4; no reliable D call. CDR1 is MNHNS, CDR2 SASEGT, per germline. Trimming stripped 1 base from V and 7 bases from J, with 10 bases between. This CDR3 is built from 14 residues. The CDR3 loop reads CASSEDSYSEKLFF. The CDR3 bases are TGTGCCAGCAGTGAAGACAGCTACAGTGAAAAACTGTTTTTT.

This chain connects TRBV11-1 to TRBJ2-1; 9 bases are a match to TRBD2. The CDR3 is 15 amino acids. Germline assignment: CDR1 SGHAT and CDR2 FQDESV (reference sequence). The J segment lost 6 bases and the V segment lost 1 base, leaving 4 bases of the junction unmatched. The CDR3 DNA reads as TGTGCCAGCAGCTTAGATGGGACTAGCCGCAATGAGCAGTTCTTC. Protein: CASSLDGTSRNEQFF.

V gene TRBV5-1 combines with J gene TRBJ2-3; tentative D call: TRBD1 (5 bases). Germline V gene lookup returns CDR1 SGHRS and CDR2 YFSETQ. V dropped 5 bases and J dropped 5 bases, with 9 bases sitting between them. The CDR3 totals 12 residues. Written as DNA, the CDR3 is TGCGCCAGCAGGTGGACAAAAGATACGCAGTATTTT. This translates into CASRWTKDTQYF.